One sample yielded the 5 T cell receptor beta chains listed below, sequenced in a study of vaccination effects on CD4 cells after COVID-19. Antigens for these TCRs are unknown. Culturing for around 10 days preceded CD4+ T cell isolation. Method: immunoSEQ multiplex PCR; TCRdb's copy keeps in-frame clones and lacks some. Of tens of thousands of clones listed, 77% are singletons. This specimen was CD4+ T cells from PBMCs cultured without peptide, taken before COVID-19 vaccination. Receptors originate from a human donor who received a COVID-19 vaccine.

The chain is built from TRBV7-2 and TRBJ1-6; no clear D gene. V lost 1 base, J lost 6 bases, and 10 bases lay in between. CDR3 length: 15 amino acids. CDR1 is SGHTA, CDR2 FQGNSA, per germline. CDR3 nucleotide sequence: TGTGCCAGCAGCTTAGGTGGTGCTAGTAATTCACCCCTCCACTTT. The encoded protein is CASSLGGASNSPLHF.

The rearrangement uses TRBV19 and TRBJ2-1; a weak D match, TRBD2 (6 bases). CDR1 and CDR2 from the germline V gene are LNHDA and SQIVND (reference sequence). V lost 8 bases, J lost 9 bases, and 17 bases lay in between. There are 13 residues in the CDR3. The CDR3 reads CASSDWGETEQFF. For the CDR3, the DNA is TGTGCCAGTTCCGATTGGGGGGAGACTGAGCAGTTCTTC.

The V gene is TRBV4-3, the J gene TRBJ1-1; TRBD1 might be the D (5 bases). Trimming took 5 bases from V and 3 from J, leaving 16 bases between them. Germline CDR1 reads LGHNA; CDR2 reads YSLEER. CDR3 length equals 15 residues. The CDR3 coding sequence is TGCGCCAGCAGCTCTGACGGGGGAAAGGACACTGAAGCTTTCTTT. It specifies CASSSDGGKDTEAFF.

The chain joins TRBV19 to TRBJ2-2; D ambiguous. CDR1 LNHDA and CDR2 SQIVND come from the germline V gene (reference sequence). The V end lost 2 bases, the J end lost 6 bases, and 10 bases lay between the germline ends. The CDR3 sequence is 14 residues long. CDR3 coding DNA: TGTGCCAGTAGTATAAACAGCCTTTCCGGGGAGCTGTTTTTT. Its protein product is CASSINSLSGELFF.

The CDR3 sequence: CASIRDRNTGELFF. The CDR3 nucleotides read TGTGCCAGCATTCGTGACAGAAACACCGGGGAGCTGTTTTTT. This chain connects TRBV2 to TRBJ2-2; TRBD1 might be the D (5 bases). Germline assignment: CDR1 SNHLY and CDR2 FYNNEI. The CDR3 has 14 residues. Trimming took 7 bases from V and 2 from J, leaving 11 bases between them.